The 7 T cell receptor beta chains presented below share a single source sample, sequenced in a study of blood T cells in healthy people across ages. The authors ran a second PCR of about 6 to 11 cycles using a sample-barcoded 5' primer and a J-beta primer mix. TCRdb re-called the 5' RACE reads through MiXCR, storing one row per CDR3 protein. The table records about 1.8 million distinct CDR3 sequences, just under 50% of them present only once. Source material: blood. The origin of the receptors is a woman between 40 and 50 years old in good health.

In its sample, this clonotype was seen a few times. V is TRBV29-1 and J is TRBJ2-7; 7 bases align to TRBD2. The V gene's germline CDR1 is SQVTM and CDR2 ANQGSEA. CDR3 length equals 12 residues. V was pared by 7 bases and J by 5 bases, with 8 bases of the junction left unmatched. The CDR3 loop reads CSAGPGGDEQYF. The CDR3 DNA reads as TGCAGCGCCGGTCCGGGGGGTGACGAGCAGTACTTC.

The table lists this clonotype with a few counts. The chain joins TRBV29-1 to TRBJ1-2, with a possible D match to TRBD1 (5 bases). V was clipped by 5 bases and J by 4 bases, with 20 bases between them. Germline loops: CDR1 SQVTM, CDR2 ANQGSEA. The CDR3 totals 15 residues. The CDR3 loop is CSVPHSDKVFYGYTF. The CDR3 DNA sequence: TGCAGCGTTCCCCATTCGGACAAAGTATTCTATGGCTACACCTTC.

This chain uses TRBV20-1 with TRBJ2-5; D may match TRBD1 or TRBD2 (5 bases each). Judging by the DNA end, TRBJ2-7 fits better; the J call may be wrong. Germline CDR1 is DFQATT and CDR2 is SNEGSKA (reference sequence). The CDR3 has 13 residues. This CDR3 is CSARRDGTYEQYF. CDR3 DNA: TGCAGTGCTAGGAGGGACGGCACCTACGAGCAGTACTTC.

The chain employs TRBV4-3 and TRBJ2-5; a possible D gene is TRBD2 (7 bases). The V gene's germline CDR1 is LGHNA and CDR2 YSLEER. V dropped 0 bases and J dropped 11 bases, with 22 bases sitting between them. The CDR3 runs 16 residues. CDR3: CASSQDAGAFDNEQYF. The CDR3 bases are TGCGCCAGCAGCCAAGATGCGGGGGCCTTCGACAATGAGCAGTACTTC.

The genes are TRBV6-1 and TRBJ2-4, with D uncertain. The assigned J gene may be wrong: the sequence end matches TRBJ2-5 better. CDR3 size: 16 residues. Germline loops: CDR1 MNHNS, CDR2 SASEGT. For the CDR3, the DNA is TGTGCCAGCAGTGAAGCGGGTTGGCTAGAGAAAGAGACCCAGTACTTC. It is translated as CASSEAGWLEKETQYF.

This clonotype appeared a few times. This chain joins TRBV6-1 and TRBJ2-1; 13 nucleotides align to TRBD2. The germline CDR1 and CDR2 sequences are MNHNS and SASEGT. V lost 6 bases to trimming and J lost 4 bases; unmatched junction nucleotides: 9. The length of the CDR3 is 17 residues. The CDR3 DNA reads as TGTGCCAGCAGCGATAGCGGGACTAGCGGGGCTTACAATGAGCAGTTCTTC. Amino acids: CASSDSGTSGAYNEQFF.

V usage is TRBV3-1 and J usage is TRBJ2-1; D is uncertain. The CDR3 contains 14 residues. V was clipped by 3 bases and J by 7 bases, with 13 bases between them. CDR1 is LGHDT, CDR2 YNNKEL, per germline (reference sequence). CDR3 nucleotide sequence: TGTGCCAGCAGCCAGGACGGTCGGTGGAATGAGCAGTTCTTC. Translating it yields CASSQDGRWNEQFF.